This record covers a single T cell receptor (beta chain). Its antigen remains unidentified. No clone much larger than this one lies a single base away; base qualities are absent. The CDR3, cysteine through phenylalanine, is 13 amino acids long. CDR3 DNA is the only sequence kept; it has 39 bases, read in frame from the first base. Trimming at the junction amounts to 3 bases on V and 1 base on J, and the germline ends lie 6 bases apart. All donors were healthy Caucasians. The twin cohort consisted of three pairs of female monozygotic twins, all aged about 18 to 29 years. The RNA used for TCR libraries was isolated from peripheral blood mononuclear cells. Library prep was done by 5' RACE. The instrument given in TCRdb is Illumina HiSeq 2000. Template switching introduced a universal primer binding site; the final cDNA contained a unique molecular identifier, enabling accurate counting of TCR cDNA molecules. First-strand cDNA for TCR alpha and beta chains was synthesized from specific primers in the conserved constant-segment region. To control for contamination, each cDNA library was double barcoded with a SMART-Mk sample barcode plus Illumina barcodes. Two successive PCR steps introduced TruSeq adapter sequences along with Illumina sample barcodes. TCR alpha and beta cDNA libraries were sequenced on the Illumina HiSeq platform with custom primers. The original pipeline was this. Raw reads were processed with MiGEC to extract unique molecular identifiers, and MiXCR was used to determine CDR3 positions. For each individual, recombination models were inferred using an EM algorithm with the repgenHMM and IGoR tools. Shared clonotype analysis was performed with the tcR package in R, normalizing sharing by the product of cloneset sizes. To study raw recombination without the effects of thymic and clonal selection, out-of-frame nonproductive sequences were analyzed. TCRdb reprocessing: public reads trimmed at Q25 with fastp, clones called with MiXCR, in-frame beta chains kept. Rows with a matching CDR3 protein are joined into one entry that keeps the most common DNA and genes. The V and J calls were not made by the authors but by TCRdb's processing. The sample table contains fewer than 900,000 distinct CDR3 sequences; only one count was recorded for 15% to 20% of them. The ten largest clones capture about an eighth of the sample.

The sample is drawn from a study of identical twins listed by TCRdb under 2016. Background on the whole study: TCR alpha and beta repertoires from monozygotic twins, unrelated adults of various ages and cord blood were deep-sequenced to test whether fetal clonotypes persist. To rule out contamination, the twin experiments were replicated at different times with different library preparation protocols. Broad study findings and their caveats: The excess sharing between twins in beta out-of-frame sequences was weaker because fewer shared sequences reduced the signal-to-noise ratio. Out-of-frame TCR alpha sequences shared between twins showed an excess of low generation-probability sequences compared with coincidental sharing between unrelated individuals. In monozygotic twins, out-of-frame TCR alpha sharing was systematically underestimated by recombination models, although the models agreed with sharing between unrelated individuals. Fewer insertions were carried by abundant cord blood beta clonotypes, a similar but weaker trend appeared in young adult naive repertoires, and no such trend appeared in memory repertoires. Because the same donors could not be followed over many years, the conclusions relied on cross-sectional statistical analysis. Zero-insertion analyses could be partly confounded by invariant T cells such as MAIT and iNKT, though diverse VJ usage argued against such confounding for most clonotypes.

These sequences were also reported in another study, on T cells expressing NK-cell markers. The second study's paper adds: TCR beta-chain repertoires were profiled in sorted CD3+CD56+NKG2C+, CD3+CD56+NKG2C- and CD3+CD56-NKG2C+ T-cell subsets from seven or eight donors. Among the eight sequenced donors, only one was HCMV-seronegative, while the other seven were HCMV-seropositive. To restrict sorting to alphabetaTCR-expressing T cells, an anti-gammadeltaTCR antibody was added in several experiments. In six donors, the dominant CD3+CD56+NKG2C+ clonotypes ranked among the top 10 CD8+ clonotypes, making up roughly 1.0-8% of CD8+ T cells. Those dominant clonotypes were again the most abundant among CD3+CD56-NKG2C+ cells in a few donors, at about 25-65%. Whether the expanded NKG2C-expressing T cell clones were specific for HCMV antigens was left unclear. The study sequenced eight donors, all healthy volunteers chosen at random: three men and five women. To determine HCMV serostatus, a commercial ELISA kit was used to detect HCMV-specific IgG in serum. For roughly 6 donors, bulk peripheral blood T-cell repertoires were additionally sequenced from unsorted PBMC. MIGEC handled demultiplexing of the reads and grouping by UMI, while MiTCR was used to assemble and quantify clonotypes. Only TCR cDNA sequences supported by at least two reads were kept to exclude erroneous sequences. Downstream repertoire analysis used the tcR package, and clonotypes were matched across fractions by CDR3 nucleotide sequence plus V segment. VDJmatch was used to annotate antigen specificity against VDJdb, with one amino acid substitution in CDR3 permitted.

This receptor chain uses TRBV12-3 or TRBV12-4 and TRBJ1-1; no confident D gene assignment can be made. The sequencing sample was made of PBMCs. The sequence came from a woman in her late teens or twenties in good health. Read as DNA, the sequence is TGTGCCAGCAGTTTCATGAGGAACACTGAAGCTTTCTTT. Translated, it reads CASSFMRNTEAFF.